The 31 T cell receptor beta chains presented below share a single source sample, sequenced in a study of blood T cell repertoires in COVID-19. Repertoires were generated with immunoSEQ multiplex PCR, while TCRdb's copy carries only in-frame clones and drops some. The sample shows about 160,000 clones, under 80% of them seen only once. The sequencing sample was made of peripheral blood. These receptors all come from a man in his 70s with acute or convalescent COVID-19.

This clone has only one observation. The V and J genes are TRBV18 and TRBJ2-3; TRBD2 might be the D (5 bases). The CDR3 has 16 residues. The ends were cut back, 0 bases at V and 3 bases at J, with 13 bases in the middle. Looked up from germline, CDR1 is KGHSH and CDR2 is LQKENI. The CDR3 reads CASSPPERAGTDTQYF. The CDR3 nucleotides read TGTGCCAGCTCACCACCGGAGAGGGCTGGGACAGATACGCAGTATTTT. Full variable domain (remainder filled in from reference TRBV18 and TRBJ2-3): NAGVMQNPRHLVRRRGQEARLRCSPMKGHSHVYWYRQLPEEGLKFMVYLQKENIIDESGMPKERFSAEFPKEGPSILRIQQVVRGDSAAYFCASSPPERAGTDTQYFGPGTRLTVL.

The J gene is TRBJ2-5, the V gene TRBV9; D is possibly TRBD2 (6 bases). The CDR3 has 16 amino acids. V lost 2 bases and J 0 bases, leaving 14 bases between the germline ends. Per germline, CDR1 SGDLS and CDR2 YYNGEE. The CDR3 region is CASSVGGGLYQETQYF. CDR3 bases: TGTGCCAGCAGCGTTGGGGGAGGCCTGTACCAAGAGACCCAGTACTTC.

The chain combines TRBV5-4 with TRBJ1-2, with D perhaps TRBD1 (5 bases). The V gene lost 4 bases and the J gene lost 8 bases, with 15 bases spanning the gap. The CDR3 totals 13 residues. Germline assignment: CDR1 SGHNT and CDR2 YYREEE (reference sequence). DNA of the CDR3: TGTGCCAGCAGCGCTACTCGGGGGTCGGGCTACACCTTC. The encoded protein is CASSATRGSGYTF.

This chain connects TRBV6-2 or TRBV6-3 to TRBJ1-1; D uncertain. Germline V gene lookup returns CDR1 MNHEY and CDR2 SVGEGT. The CDR3 covers 13 residues. V lost 1 base and J 4 bases, leaving 7 bases between the germline ends. CDR3 sequence reads: CASSYFSGTEAFF. The CDR3 nucleotides read TGTGCCAGCAGTTACTTTAGTGGCACTGAAGCTTTCTTT.

This sequence joins TRBV27 and TRBJ2-7, with 7 bases aligning to TRBD2. Germline V lookup: CDR1 MNHEY, CDR2 SMNVEV (reference sequence). With 8 bases clipped from V and 2 bases from J, the junction kept 9 bases outside the gene matches. The CDR3 length is 14 residues. The CDR3 reads CASRWGTNAYEQYF. In DNA, the CDR3 is TGTGCCAGCCGATGGGGGACTAACGCCTACGAGCAGTACTTC.

The chain combines TRBV5-5 with TRBJ1-1, with TRBD1 matching over 8 bases. This CDR3 region has 15 residues. Trimming removed 5 bases from V and 8 bases from J; junction bases left unmatched: 14. Germline CDR1 and CDR2: SGHKS and YYEKEE (reference sequence). The CDR3 DNA follows: TGTGCCAGCAGGGTGTCGGACAGGGTCCCTCCCGAAGCTTTCTTT. Its protein product is CASRVSDRVPPEAFF.

The V and J genes are TRBV9 and TRBJ2-1, with TRBD2 identical over 10 bases. This CDR3 is 14 amino acids long. Germline lookup yields CDR1 SGDLS and CDR2 YYNGEE. Germline trimming cut 6 bases from V and 4 bases from J; bases unmatched to any gene: 4. The CDR3 here is CASTDSGGYNEQFF. Here the CDR3 DNA reads TGTGCCAGCACCGATAGCGGGGGGTACAATGAGCAGTTCTTC.

V gene TRBV29-1 combines with J gene TRBJ1-2, with 10 bases fitting TRBD1. Germline values: CDR1 SQVTM, CDR2 ANQGSEA. The CDR3 totals 11 residues. Trimming removed 7 bases from V and 6 bases from J; junction bases left unmatched: 2. CDR3: CSGGTGDGYTF. The CDR3 region has the DNA TGCAGCGGCGGGACAGGGGATGGCTACACCTTC.

This sequence joins TRBV18 and TRBJ2-2, with TRBD2 identical over 10 bases. Germline CDR1 KGHSH, CDR2 LQKENI. Trimming at V came to 5 bases and at J to 1 base, leaving 10 bases not matched to a gene. The CDR3 consists of 18 residues. The CDR3 here is CASSSASTSGVNTGELFF. The CDR3 nucleotides are TGTGCCAGCTCATCCGCCTCAACTAGCGGGGTGAACACCGGGGAGCTGTTTTTT.

This chain joins TRBV6-6 and TRBJ2-6; D unresolved. Trimming took off 4 bases at V and 4 bases at J, with 14 bases between the two ends. The CDR3 consists of 16 residues. Germline CDR1 MNHNY, CDR2 SVGAGI (reference sequence). The CDR3 reads CASSSRVLLGANVLTF. CDR3 DNA: TGTGCCAGCAGTTCGCGAGTGCTATTAGGGGCCAACGTCCTGACTTTC.

The chain uses TRBV29-1 and TRBJ2-7, with 9 bases lining up with TRBD1. With 7 bases clipped from V and 6 bases from J, the junction kept 16 bases outside the gene matches. CDR1 SQVTM and CDR2 ANQGSEA come from the germline V gene. This CDR3 is built from 15 residues. The CDR3 reads CSAVSGQGFFSEQYF. CDR3 DNA sequence: TGCAGCGCCGTTTCGGGACAGGGTTTCTTCTCCGAGCAGTACTTC.

The chain uses TRBV5-1 and TRBJ2-1; no reliable D call. Germline V gene lookup returns CDR1 SGHRS and CDR2 YFSETQ. V shed 3 bases and J shed 5 bases, with 18 bases lying between them. The CDR3 length is 16 residues. The CDR3: CASSSTVAEQNNEQFF. In DNA, the CDR3 is TGCGCCAGCAGCTCGACCGTGGCGGAGCAGAACAATGAGCAGTTCTTC.

The V call is TRBV11-2, the J call TRBJ2-7; possible D gene TRBD1, 5 bases. V was trimmed by 0 bases and J by 2 bases, leaving 14 bases between them. Germline CDR1 is SGHAT and CDR2 is FQNNGV. The CDR3 spans 16 residues. Here the CDR3 DNA reads TGTGCCAGCAGCTTAGATCCCGACAGTCGAGCCTACGAGCAGTACTTC. Translated, it gives CASSLDPDSRAYEQYF.

This chain links TRBV6-5 with TRBJ1-2; 10 positions match TRBD1. The trim removed 6 bases at V and 6 bases at J, leaving 4 bases unmatched. Germline V gene sequence: CDR1 MNHEY, CDR2 SVGAGI. The CDR3 runs to 13 residues. The CDR3: CASRTGGEDGYTF. As DNA, the CDR3 is TGTGCCAGCAGGACAGGGGGCGAGGATGGCTACACCTTC.

The V call is TRBV12-3 or TRBV12-4, the J call TRBJ2-3, with 7 bases identical to TRBD1. The CDR3 totals 13 residues. V lost 6 bases, J lost 4 bases, and 4 bases stayed unmatched. The CDR3 protein is CASRDRSPDTQYF. In DNA form, the CDR3 reads TGTGCCAGCAGGGACAGGAGCCCAGATACGCAGTATTTT.

The V call is TRBV7-8, the J call TRBJ1-1; weak D call: TRBD1 (6 bases). The ends were cut back, 2 bases at V and 1 base at J, with 14 bases in the middle. The CDR3 consists of 16 residues. The germline V gene has CDR1 SGHVS and CDR2 FQNEAQ. CDR3 DNA sequence: TGTGCCAGCAGCTTACAGGGGAGGGGATCGAACACTGAAGCTTTCTTT. It is translated as CASSLQGRGSNTEAFF.

The V call is TRBV28, the J call TRBJ2-7; TRBD1 matches at 7 bases. The germline V gene encodes CDR1 MDHEN and CDR2 SYDVKM. CDR3 length: 14 residues. Losses at the gene ends were 2 bases for V and 6 bases for J; bases not matched to a gene: 7. CDR3 sequence reads: CASSLTGEVGEQYF. CDR3 bases: TGTGCCAGCAGTTTAACAGGGGAAGTAGGCGAGCAGTACTTC.

V usage is TRBV12-5 and J usage is TRBJ1-6, with D hard to call. Germline CDR1 LGHNT, CDR2 FRNRAP. V was trimmed by 2 bases and J by 0 bases, leaving 8 bases between them. The CDR3 runs 16 residues. CDR3 nucleotide sequence: TGTGCTAGTGGTTTGAACCGAGACTCCTATAATTCACCCCTCCACTTT. Protein: CASGLNRDSYNSPLHF.

V gene TRBV6-5 combines with J gene TRBJ2-3; TRBD1 aligns across 9 bases. The CDR3 spans 15 residues. The germline V gene has CDR1 MNHEY and CDR2 SVGAGI. J was trimmed by 3 bases and V by 6 bases; bases with no gene match: 7. The CDR3 DNA follows: TGTGCCAGCAGAATACAGGGGGCGTGGACAGATACGCAGTATTTT. Translation gives CASRIQGAWTDTQYF.

This chain links TRBV6-5 with TRBJ2-1, with D hard to call. Germline CDR1 reads MNHEY; CDR2 reads SVGAGI. Trimming cost V 5 bases and J 9 bases, with 14 bases left between them. The CDR3 extends over 13 amino acids. For the CDR3, the DNA is TGTGCCAGCAGTCCCCCCCCGCATAGTGAGCAGTTCTTC. Protein: CASSPPPHSEQFF.

The chain recombines TRBV5-1 with TRBJ1-6, with a weak D call TRBD1 (5 bases). Germline V gene lookup returns CDR1 SGHRS and CDR2 YFSETQ. The germline V and J ends were trimmed by 4 bases and 8 bases, with 16 bases remaining between them. This CDR3 is 15 amino acids long. CDR3 in DNA: TGCGCCAGCAGCCCCACCCCAGGGCTGGATTCACCCCTCCACTTT. Its translation is CASSPTPGLDSPLHF.

This chain connects TRBV10-3 to TRBJ2-5; 7 nucleotides agree with TRBD1. This CDR3 has 16 residues. Germline loops: CDR1 ENHRY, CDR2 SYGVKD. Trimming at V came to 1 base and at J to 4 bases, leaving 9 bases not matched to a gene. CDR3 nucleotide sequence: TGTGCCATCAGTGAGTGGGACAGCCCCGGTCGAGAGACCCAGTACTTC. Residues: CAISEWDSPGRETQYF.

The chain couples TRBV5-4 to TRBJ2-7, with D possibly being TRBD2 (5 bases). Germline V lookup: CDR1 SGHNT, CDR2 YYREEE (reference sequence). CDR3 length equals 13 residues. Between the trimmed V and J ends, which lost 4 bases and 1 base, there was a span of 9 bases. CDR3 in amino acids: CASSPDWSYEQYF. CDR3 in DNA: TGTGCCAGCAGCCCGGACTGGTCCTACGAGCAGTACTTC. The whole variable domain, filled in from reference TRBV5-4 and TRBJ2-7, reads ETGVTQSPTHLIKTRGQQVTLRCSSQSGHNTVSWYQQALGQGPQFIFQYYREEENGRGNFPPRFSGLQFPNYSSELNVNALELDDSALYLCASSPDWSYEQYFGPGTRLTVT.

The chain employs TRBV24-1 and TRBJ2-3, with 9 positions matching TRBD1. Unmatched junction bases numbered 7, after V lost 4 bases and J lost 0 bases. Germline values: CDR1 KGHDR, CDR2 SFDVKD. This CDR3 contains 17 residues. CDR3: CATSDSTGGPSTDTQYF. CDR3 coding DNA: TGTGCCACCAGTGACTCTACAGGGGGCCCAAGCACAGATACGCAGTATTTT.

The table lists this clone with a few counts. V gene TRBV19 combines with J gene TRBJ1-1; D unresolved. The germline V gene encodes CDR1 LNHDA and CDR2 SQIVND (reference sequence). This CDR3 has 15 amino acids. Between the trimmed V and J ends, which lost 1 base and 0 bases, there was a span of 9 bases. CDR3 coding DNA: TGTGCCAGTAGTATAGTACCCACGGTGAACACTGAAGCTTTCTTT. The encoded protein is CASSIVPTVNTEAFF.

The V and J genes are TRBV2 and TRBJ1-1, with no clear D. CDR1 SNHLY and CDR2 FYNNEI come from the germline V gene. V lost 4 bases to trimming and J lost 4 bases, with 10 bases between them. This CDR3 spans 13 amino acids. The CDR3 loop is CASSVTWATEAFF. Here the CDR3 DNA reads TGTGCCAGCAGTGTAACATGGGCCACTGAAGCTTTCTTT. Using reference TRBV2 and TRBJ1-1 for the parts outside the CDR3, the full variable domain is EPEVTQTPSHQVTQMGQEVILRCVPISNHLYFYWYRQILGQKVEFLVSFYNNEISEKSEIFDDQFSVERPDGSNFTLKIRSTKLEDSAMYFCASSVTWATEAFFGQGTRLTVV.

This sequence joins TRBV10-3 and TRBJ2-1, with a weak D call TRBD1 (6 bases). Germline CDR1 and CDR2: ENHRY and SYGVKD. This CDR3 has 14 residues. Trimming removed 5 bases from V and 0 bases from J, with 8 bases in between. The CDR3: CAISRDNSYNEQFF. The CDR3 DNA reads TGTGCCATCAGTAGGGACAACTCCTACAATGAGCAGTTCTTC.

The chain has TRBV5-4 and TRBJ1-1; D gene ambiguous. V was pared by 0 bases and J by 3 bases, with 9 bases between. Per the germline V gene, CDR1 is SGHNT and CDR2 is YYREEE (reference sequence). This CDR3 spans 14 amino acids. CDR3: CASSLGARDTEAFF. Here the CDR3 DNA reads TGTGCCAGCAGCTTGGGGGCGCGCGACACTGAAGCTTTCTTT.

The chain links TRBV3-1 (or the pseudogene TRBV3-2) to TRBJ2-5; perhaps TRBD2 as D (5 bases). Germline V gene sequence: CDR1 LGHDT, CDR2 YNNKEL (reference sequence). Trimming took off 4 bases at V and 6 bases at J, with 12 bases between the two ends. This CDR3 comprises 13 residues. For the CDR3, the DNA is TGTGCCAGCAGCCTATACGGGGAGCAGACCCAGTACTTC. This translates into CASSLYGEQTQYF.

This clone was picked up a small number of times. This chain joins TRBV5-6 and TRBJ2-7; D is unresolved. The V end lost 0 bases, the J end lost 0 bases, and 7 bases lay between the germline ends. This CDR3 contains 14 residues. Germline lookup yields CDR1 SGHDT and CDR2 YYEEEE. CDR3 protein: CASSLAGRSYEQYF. CDR3 DNA: TGTGCCAGCAGCTTGGCAGGCCGCTCCTACGAGCAGTACTTC.

There are a few counts of this clone. The chain recombines TRBV10-2 with TRBJ1-6; no reliable D call. CDR3 length equals 13 residues. Germline V CDR1 and CDR2: WSHSY, SAAADI. Trimming removed 3 bases from V and 7 bases from J, with 7 bases in between. The CDR3 bases are TGCGCCAGCAGTGAAAGCTACAATTCACCCCTCCACTTT. It is translated as CASSESYNSPLHF.